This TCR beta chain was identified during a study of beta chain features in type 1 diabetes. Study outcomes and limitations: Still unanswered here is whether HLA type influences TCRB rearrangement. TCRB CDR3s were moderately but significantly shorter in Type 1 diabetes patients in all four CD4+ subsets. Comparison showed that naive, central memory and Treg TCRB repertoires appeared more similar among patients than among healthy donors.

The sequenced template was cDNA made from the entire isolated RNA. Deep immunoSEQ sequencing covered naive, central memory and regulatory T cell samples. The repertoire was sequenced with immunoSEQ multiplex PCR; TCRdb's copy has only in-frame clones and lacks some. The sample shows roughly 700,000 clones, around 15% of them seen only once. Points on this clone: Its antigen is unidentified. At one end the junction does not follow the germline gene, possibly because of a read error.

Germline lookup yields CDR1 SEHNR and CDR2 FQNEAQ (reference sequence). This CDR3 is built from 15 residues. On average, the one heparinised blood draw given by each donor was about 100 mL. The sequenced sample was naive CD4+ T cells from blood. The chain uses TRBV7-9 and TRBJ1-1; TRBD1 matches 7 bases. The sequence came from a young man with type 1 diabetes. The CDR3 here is CASSGRTGRNAEAFF. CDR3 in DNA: TGTGCCAGCAGCGGAAGGACAGGTCGGAACGCTGAAGCTTTCTTT.